This TCR beta chain was profiled in a study of OX40 agonist ivuxolimab in advanced cancers. Study-level information: Partial responses were achieved by three patients, one with hepatocellular carcinoma and two with cutaneous melanoma.

CDR3 length: 16 residues. Germline trimming cut 1 base from V and 5 bases from J; bases unmatched to any gene: 7. Germline loops: CDR1 SGHVS, CDR2 FNYEAQ. Comment on this clone: The antigen is undetermined.

Whole-study results and caveats: With doses of 0.1-3.0 mg/kg, partial responders showed among the lowest clonal expansion. On average, CD8+ T cells showed a greater number of expanded clones than CD4+.

Method: immunoSEQ multiplex PCR; TCRdb's copy keeps in-frame clones and lacks some. The sample contains around 100,000 clones, about 90% of which appear only once. The receptor comes from an adult with an advanced solid tumor such as melanoma, head and neck, liver or kidney cancer. The chain recombines TRBV7-6 with TRBJ2-7; 11 nucleotides align to TRBD2. This specimen consisted of CD4+ or CD8+ T cells sorted from blood, obtained in a trial of the OX40 agonist ivuxolimab. CDR3 coding DNA: TGTGCCAGCAGCTTAGGGGTAACTAGCGGGAGCGACGAGCAGTACTTC. Amino acids: CASSLGVTSGSDEQYF.